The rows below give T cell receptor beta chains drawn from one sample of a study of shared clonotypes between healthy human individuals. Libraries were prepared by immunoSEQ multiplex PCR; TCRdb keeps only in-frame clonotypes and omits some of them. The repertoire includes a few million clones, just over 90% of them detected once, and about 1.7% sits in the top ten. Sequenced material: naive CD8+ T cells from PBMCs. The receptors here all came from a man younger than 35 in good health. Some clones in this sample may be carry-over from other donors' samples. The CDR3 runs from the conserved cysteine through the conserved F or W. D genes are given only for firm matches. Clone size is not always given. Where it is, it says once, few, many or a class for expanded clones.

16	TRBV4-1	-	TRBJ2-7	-	TGCGCCAGCAGCCAAGAAGGTCGTCAGGGCTCGGCCGAGCAGTACTTC	CASSQEGRQGSAEQYF
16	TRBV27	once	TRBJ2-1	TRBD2	TGTGCCAGCAGTTGGATAGCGGGGACCAATTTTGATGAGCAGTTCTTC	CASSWIAGTNFDEQFF
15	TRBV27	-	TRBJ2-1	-	TGTGCCAGCAGTTTAGTAGAGGGCCGCTTGAATGAGCAGTTCTTC	CASSLVEGRLNEQFF
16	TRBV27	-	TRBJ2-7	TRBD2	TGTGCCAGCAGTTTGTCCCCGGGCACGGGGGGGTACGAGCAGTACTTC	CASSLSPGTGGYEQYF
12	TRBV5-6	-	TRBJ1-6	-	TGTGCCAGCAGTCAAGGAAATTCACCCCTCCACTTT	CASSQGNSPLHF
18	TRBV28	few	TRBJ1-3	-	TGTGCCAGCAGTTCCCCCCCCCAGACGGCTTTCTCTGGAAACACCATATATTTT	CASSSPPQTAFSGNTIYF
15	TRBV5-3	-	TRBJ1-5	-	TGTGCCAGAAGCTTGGTGAGGGTCCGCAATCAGCCCCAGCATTTT	CARSLVRVRNQPQHF
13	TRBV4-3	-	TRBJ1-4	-	TGCGCCAGCAGCCAAGACCGACCAAAAAAACTGTTTTTT	CASSQDRPKKLFF
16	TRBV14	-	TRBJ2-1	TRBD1	TGTGCCAGCAGCCAAGAAAAGGACAGGGCAAGGGATGAGCAGTTCTTC	CASSQEKDRARDEQFF
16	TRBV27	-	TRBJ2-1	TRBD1	TGTGCCAGCAGTAAATGGGACAGCTTACGACTGGGCCAGCAGTTCTTC	CASSKWDSLRLGQQFF
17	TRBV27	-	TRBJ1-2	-	TGTGCCAGCAGTTTAGGCCCCCCTGTGGTGTCGGGGCATGGCTACACCTTC	CASSLGPPVVSGHGYTF
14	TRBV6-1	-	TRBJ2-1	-	TGTGCCAGCAAGCGAGGGGGAACCTACAATGAGCAGTTCTTC	CASKRGGTYNEQFF
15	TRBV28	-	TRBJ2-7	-	TGTGCCAGCAGTATTTCCCTGGGAGGGGGCTACGAGCAGTACTTC	CASSISLGGGYEQYF
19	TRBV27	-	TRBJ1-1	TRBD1	TGTGCCAGCGGTACGCGAAGTCGGGACAGGGGTAGTTTTGAAAGTGAAGCTTTCTTT	CASGTRSRDRGSFESEAFF
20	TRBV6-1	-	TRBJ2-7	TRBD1	TGTGCCAGCAGTGGCACCGGGACAGGGAATGTTTTACCCCTTTCCTACGAGCAGTACTTC	CASSGTGTGNVLPLSYEQYF
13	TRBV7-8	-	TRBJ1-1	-	TGTGCCAGCAGCTTAGGGTCAGGGATTGAAGCTTTCTTT	CASSLGSGIEAFF
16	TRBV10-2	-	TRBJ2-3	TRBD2	TGCGCCAGCAGTGACCCTAGCGGGAGTAGCACAGATACGCAGTATTTT	CASSDPSGSSTDTQYF
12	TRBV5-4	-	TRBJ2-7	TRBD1	TGTGCCAGCAGCCCAGGGGGCAGCGAGCAGTACTTC	CASSPGGSEQYF
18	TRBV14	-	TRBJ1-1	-	TGTGCCAGCAGCCAGACTTATCGGGTTTCGCCTAAGAACACTGAAGCTTTCTTT	CASSQTYRVSPKNTEAFF
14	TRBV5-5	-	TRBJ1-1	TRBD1	TGTGCCAGCAGCGACGGACAGGGCTGGACTGAAGCTTTCTTT	CASSDGQGWTEAFF
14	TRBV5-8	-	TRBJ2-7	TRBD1	TGTGCCAGCAGCTTTAGGGACAGGGAGAACGAGCAGTACTTC	CASSFRDRENEQYF
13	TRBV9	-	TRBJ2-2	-	TGTGCCAGCAGCGGAACAACTAGCGGGGAGCTGTTTTTT	CASSGTTSGELFF
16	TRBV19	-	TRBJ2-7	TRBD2	TGTGCCAGTAGTGCCCTATCTAGCGGTACCTCCTACGAGCAGTACTTC	CASSALSSGTSYEQYF
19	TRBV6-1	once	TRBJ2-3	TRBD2	TGTGCCAGCAGTGAAGGTTTGGCTAGCGGGAGCCCGGGGTTTAATACGCAGTATTTT	CASSEGLASGSPGFNTQYF
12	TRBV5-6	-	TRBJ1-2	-	TGTGCCAGCAGCCCGGGAACCTATGGCTACACCTTC	CASSPGTYGYTF
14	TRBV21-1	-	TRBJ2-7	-	TGTGCCAGCAGCAAAGTGTCCCAAACCTACGAGCAGTACTTC	CASSKVSQTYEQYF
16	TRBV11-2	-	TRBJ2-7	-	TGTGCCAGCAGCTACCCTGGGGCGGTATTCTCCTACGAGCAGTACTTC	CASSYPGAVFSYEQYF
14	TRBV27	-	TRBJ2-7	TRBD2	TGTGCCAGCCTCCCGCGGGGGGGGCCCTACGAGCAGTACTTC	CASLPRGGPYEQYF
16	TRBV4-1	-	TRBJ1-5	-	TGCGCCAGCAGCCAAGTGGGGGGGAGGGGCAATCAGCCCCAGCATTTT	CASSQVGGRGNQPQHF
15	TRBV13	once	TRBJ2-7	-	TGTGCCAGCAGCTTAGGTAAGGGGGGAGTCCACGAGCAGTACTTC	CASSLGKGGVHEQYF
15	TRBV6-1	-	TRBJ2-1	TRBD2	TGTGCCAGCGTTAATAGCGGGGCAGCAGCTAGTGAGCAGTTCTTC	CASVNSGAAASEQFF
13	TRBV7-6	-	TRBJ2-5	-	TGTGCCAGCAGCCAGAGGGGGTGGGAGACCCAGTACTTC	CASSQRGWETQYF
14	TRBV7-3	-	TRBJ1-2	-	TGTGCCAGCAGTCCCGGGCCCCGGGCAGATGGCTACACCTTC	CASSPGPRADGYTF
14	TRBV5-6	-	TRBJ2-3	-	TGTGCCAGCAGCTTGTGGGCAAGCACAGATACGCAGTATTTT	CASSLWASTDTQYF
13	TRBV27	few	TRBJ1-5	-	TGTGCCAGCAGTCCGGTGGGGAGTCAGCCCCAGCATTTT	CASSPVGSQPQHF
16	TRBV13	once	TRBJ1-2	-	TGTGCCAGCAGCTTAGGCCAGGTTGGGGATTACTATGGCTACACCTTC	CASSLGQVGDYYGYTF
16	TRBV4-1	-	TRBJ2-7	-	TGCGCCAGCAGCCAATCATACCAGAGGTCCTCCTACGAGCAGTACTTC	CASSQSYQRSSYEQYF
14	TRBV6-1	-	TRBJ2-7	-	TGTGCCAGCAGTGTGACAGTCCCTCCCTACGAGCAGTACTTC	CASSVTVPPYEQYF
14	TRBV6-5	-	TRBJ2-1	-	TGTGCCAGCAGTTACTCGAGGAGGGACAATGAGCAGTTCTTC	CASSYSRRDNEQFF
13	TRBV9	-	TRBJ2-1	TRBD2	TGTGCCAGCAGCCCTAGCGGGAACAATGAGCAGTTCTTC	CASSPSGNNEQFF
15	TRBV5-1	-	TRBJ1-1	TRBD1	TGCGCCAGCAGCACCTGGACAGGGGGGAACACTGAAGCTTTCTTT	CASSTWTGGNTEAFF
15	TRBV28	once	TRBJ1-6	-	TGTGCCAGCAGCAACCTACGCTCCTATAATTCACCCCTCCACTTT	CASSNLRSYNSPLHF
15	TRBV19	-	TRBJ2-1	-	TGTGCCAGTAGTACACAGCGTGGGCCCTACAATGAGCAGTTCTTC	CASSTQRGPYNEQFF
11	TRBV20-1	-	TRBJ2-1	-	TGCAGTTTCGGTCCCTACAATGAGCAGTTCTTC	CSFGPYNEQFF
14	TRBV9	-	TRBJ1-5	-	TGTGCCAGCAGCGGGGGGACGGCCAATCAGCCCCAGCATTTT	CASSGGTANQPQHF
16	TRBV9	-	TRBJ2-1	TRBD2	TGTGCCAGCAGCGTACACCTCCAGCGGGAGGGCAATGAGCAGTTCTTC	CASSVHLQREGNEQFF
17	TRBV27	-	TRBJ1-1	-	TGTGCCAGCAGTTTATCCGCATATCGGGCAGGGAAGTCTGAAGCTTTCTTT	CASSLSAYRAGKSEAFF
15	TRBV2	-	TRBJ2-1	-	TGTGCCAGCAGTGATCAGGGTGTCCCCTACAATGAGCAGTTCTTC	CASSDQGVPYNEQFF
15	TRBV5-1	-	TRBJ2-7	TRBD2	TGCGCCAGCAGCTTGGAATTTGCGGGAGTCTCCGAGCAGTACTTC	CASSLEFAGVSEQYF
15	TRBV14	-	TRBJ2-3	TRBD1	TGTGCCAGCGGCGGACAGGGGGAAGGAGCAGATACGCAGTATTTT	CASGGQGEGADTQYF
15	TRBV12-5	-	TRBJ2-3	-	TGTGCTAGTGGTTACCCCCCGGGTGGGGCAGATACGCAGTATTTT	CASGYPPGGADTQYF
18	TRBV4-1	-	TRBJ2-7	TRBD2	TGCGCCAGCAGCCAAGGTCTAGCGGGAGGCAAGAAGAGGGACGAGCAGTACTTC	CASSQGLAGGKKRDEQYF
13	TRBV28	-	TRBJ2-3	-	TGTGCCAGCAGTGTGGGCATTTCAAATACGCAGTATTTT	CASSVGISNTQYF
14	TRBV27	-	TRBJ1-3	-	TGTGCCAGCAGCTCGAGGATAGGTGGAAACACCATATATTTT	CASSSRIGGNTIYF
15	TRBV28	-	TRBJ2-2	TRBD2	TGTGCCAGCAGTACCCAGCGGGAGCCTGCCGGGGAGCTGTTTTTT	CASSTQREPAGELFF
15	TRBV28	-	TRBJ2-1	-	TGTGCCAGCAGTCCGGCCGGGGGTGCGAACAATGAGCAGTTCTTC	CASSPAGGANNEQFF